This TCR beta chain comes out of a study of control samples from healthy donors and cancer patients. Assay used: immunoSEQ multiplex PCR; TCRdb lists only in-frame clones, some missing. Of about 200,000 clones listed, roughly nine tenths are singletons. Germline V gene lookup returns CDR1 MNHEY and CDR2 SMNVEV (reference sequence). Trimming took off 6 bases at V and 2 bases at J, with 10 bases between the two ends. This CDR3 has 13 amino acids. This sequence originates from a man in his thirties or forties in good health. Sequenced input: blood. The chain combines TRBV27 with TRBJ1-1; D is ambiguous. In DNA, the CDR3 is TGTGCCAGCAGACTCACAGCTAACACTGAAGCTTTCTTT. Encoded protein: CASRLTANTEAFF.